Listed here are 29 T cell receptor beta chains from one sample, sequenced in a study of blood T cell repertoires in COVID-19. This table comes from immunoSEQ multiplex PCR, and its TCRdb copy is limited to in-frame clones, with some not included. The sample includes more than 100,000 clones, about 90% of them seen just once. Sample: peripheral blood. The source is a human donor in a cohort sampled during active COVID-19.

The CDR3 DNA is TGTGCCAGCAGCTTGGCGGCAGGGGAATTGGGAGAGCAGTACTTC. It yields the protein CASSLAAGELGEQYF. The chain links TRBV5-4 to TRBJ2-7; a weak D match, TRBD1 (6 bases). V lost 0 bases and J 7 bases, leaving 17 bases between the germline ends. This CDR3 is built from 15 residues. The germline gives CDR1 SGHNT, CDR2 YYREEE (reference sequence).

This chain links TRBV24-1 with TRBJ2-1; 9 bases align to TRBD2. CDR3 length: 15 residues. Germline CDR1 reads KGHDR; CDR2 reads SFDVKD. Unmatched junction bases numbered 4, after V lost 3 bases and J lost 5 bases. CDR3 sequence: CATSDPGLANNEQFF. In nucleotides, the CDR3 is TGTGCCACCAGTGATCCAGGACTAGCGAACAATGAGCAGTTCTTC.

The chain recombines TRBV7-8 with TRBJ1-4; D is ambiguous. The CDR3 length is 15 residues. The ends were cut back, 5 bases at V and 2 bases at J, with 12 bases in the middle. CDR1 and CDR2 from the germline V gene are SGHVS and FQNEAQ. The CDR3 DNA reads TGTGCCAGCAGCGCGCAGACAAGGACTAATGAAAAACTGTTTTTT. Protein sequence: CASSAQTRTNEKLFF.

The chain joins TRBV29-1 to TRBJ2-7; D might be TRBD1 (6 bases). CDR3 size: 12 residues. Between the trimmed V and J ends, which lost 5 bases and 4 bases, there was a span of 12 bases. Germline V CDR1 and CDR2: SQVTM, ANQGSEA. The DNA of the CDR3 is TGCAGCGTTCTAGGGGGTGGTTACGAGCAGTACTTC. It specifies CSVLGGGYEQYF.

The chain combines TRBV7-9 with TRBJ2-3; 9 positions match TRBD2. With 5 bases clipped from V and 3 bases from J, the junction kept 6 bases outside the gene matches. Germline CDR1 is SEHNR and CDR2 is FQNEAQ (reference sequence). This CDR3 contains 15 residues. Here the CDR3 reads CASSERLAATDTQYF. CDR3 DNA: TGTGCCAGCAGCGAACGACTAGCGGCGACAGATACGCAGTATTTT.

J is TRBJ2-3 and V is TRBV13; 8 nucleotides line up with TRBD2. This CDR3 has 15 residues. In germline, CDR1 is PRHDT, CDR2 FYEKMQ (reference sequence). Trimming cost V 1 base and J 2 bases; bases outside gene matches: 2. CDR3 DNA: TGTGCCAGCAGCTTAGCACTAGCGGTCACAGATACGCAGTATTTT. It encodes CASSLALAVTDTQYF.

V is TRBV30 and J is TRBJ1-4; 9 nucleotides align to TRBD1. The J segment lost 8 bases and the V segment lost 3 bases, leaving 10 bases of the junction unmatched. Germline CDR1 and CDR2: GTSNPN and SVGIG (reference sequence). This CDR3 has 15 residues. CDR3 amino acids: CAWRGAGQGFEKLFF. The DNA for the CDR3 is TGTGCCTGGAGGGGAGCGGGACAGGGATTCGAAAAACTGTTTTTT.

The chain joins TRBV27 to TRBJ2-7, with 9 bases fitting TRBD2. Per germline, CDR1 MNHEY and CDR2 SMNVEV (reference sequence). The CDR3 length is 15 residues. The J segment lost 3 bases and the V segment lost 4 bases, leaving 7 bases of the junction unmatched. CDR3 bases: TGTGCCAGCAGTTCCGCGGGAGGGGAAAACTACGAGCAGTACTTC. Residues: CASSSAGGENYEQYF.

This sequence joins TRBV14 and TRBJ2-7; 9 nucleotides line up with TRBD1. CDR3 length: 15 residues. The V and J ends lost 4 bases and 4 bases, in that order; junction bases with no gene match: 8. CDR1 and CDR2 from the germline V gene are SGHDN and FVKESK. The CDR3 nucleotides read TGTGCCAGCAGCCGTGCCGGGACAGGGTTTTACGAGCAGTACTTC. Encoded protein: CASSRAGTGFYEQYF.

This chain uses TRBV9 with TRBJ2-7, with 13 bases fitting TRBD2. The trim removed 4 bases at V and 5 bases at J, leaving 9 bases unmatched. The CDR3 loop spans 16 amino acids. The germline V gene encodes CDR1 SGDLS and CDR2 YYNGEE. The CDR3 DNA reads TGTGCCAGCAGCCCCCCACTAGCGGGAGGGCCCGACGAGCAGTACTTC. Protein: CASSPPLAGGPDEQYF. The full variable domain, its missing parts supplied by reference TRBV9 and TRBJ2-7, is DSGVTQTPKHLITATGQRVTLRCSPRSGDLSVYWYQQSLDQGLQFLIQYYNGEERAKGNILERFSAQQFPDLHSELNLSSLELGDSALYFCASSPPLAGGPDEQYFGPGTRLTVT.

The rearrangement links TRBV4-1 to TRBJ2-1; 7 bases match TRBD2. V was pared by 0 bases and J by 3 bases, with 5 bases of the junction left unmatched. CDR3 length: 16 amino acids. Germline CDR1 reads MGHRA; CDR2 reads YSYEKL. The CDR3 loop is CASSQEVGGVYNEQFF. The DNA for the CDR3 is TGCGCCAGCAGCCAAGAGGTGGGGGGGGTCTACAATGAGCAGTTCTTC.

CDR3 DNA: TGTGCCACGGGCTCCTACGAGCAGTACTTC. This codes for CATGSYEQYF. The chain uses TRBV7-9 and TRBJ2-7; D remains ambiguous. The CDR3 contains 10 residues. V lost 10 bases, J lost 0 bases, and 4 bases lay in between. Germline values: CDR1 SEHNR, CDR2 FQNEAQ (reference sequence).

This sequence joins TRBV19 and TRBJ2-4; TRBD2 matches at 7 bases. The CDR3 loop spans 15 amino acids. J gave up 9 bases and V 1 base, and 9 bases lay outside the gene matches. Per the germline V gene, CDR1 is LNHDA and CDR2 is SQIVND (reference sequence). The CDR3 DNA sequence: TGTGCCAGTAGTATAGGGGCACTAGCGTACGGCATTCAGTACTTC. Translation gives CASSIGALAYGIQYF.

The V and J genes are TRBV4-1 and TRBJ2-7, with TRBD2 as a possible D gene (5 bases). The CDR3 is 14 residues long. Trimming shortened V by 0 bases and J by 7 bases, and 13 bases separated the two germline ends. CDR1 MGHRA and CDR2 YSYEKL come from the germline V gene. In DNA form, the CDR3 reads TGCGCCAGCAGCCAAGATGTTCGGGATTTAGAGCAGTACTTC. It yields the protein CASSQDVRDLEQYF.

This clone has just one count. The rearrangement links TRBV3-1 (or the pseudogene TRBV3-2) to TRBJ2-7, with D possibly matching TRBD2 (7 bases). V was pared by 4 bases and J by 4 bases, with 14 bases between. CDR3 length: 14 amino acids. Per the germline V gene, CDR1 is LGHDT and CDR2 is YNNKEL (reference sequence). The CDR3 protein is CASSPLRGPYEQYF. CDR3 nucleotide sequence: TGTGCCAGCAGCCCTCTGCGGGGGCCGTACGAGCAGTACTTC.

In this sample, this clone turned up once. The V and J genes are TRBV24-1 and TRBJ2-2, with D maybe TRBD1 (6 bases). Trimming cost V 0 bases and J 2 bases, with 15 bases left between them. This CDR3 has 18 residues. The germline gives CDR1 KGHDR, CDR2 SFDVKD. The CDR3 region is CATSDLLPGHFNTGELFF. The CDR3 nucleotides are TGTGCCACCAGTGATTTGCTGCCGGGACATTTTAACACCGGGGAGCTGTTTTTT.

The V call is TRBV24-1, the J call TRBJ2-1, with TRBD1 identical over 10 bases. The V gene end was trimmed by 5 bases and the J gene end by 2 bases; junction bases not matched to a gene: 5. The length of the CDR3 is 16 residues. Germline lookup yields CDR1 KGHDR and CDR2 SFDVKD. CDR3 protein: CATSALGQGTYNEQFF. Written as DNA, the CDR3 is TGTGCCACCAGTGCCCTGGGACAGGGGACCTACAATGAGCAGTTCTTC.

The rearrangement links TRBV28 to TRBJ2-3; D is perhaps TRBD2 (7 bases). CDR1 and CDR2 from the germline V gene are MDHEN and SYDVKM. The CDR3 has 15 amino acids. The ends were cut back, 5 bases at V and 5 bases at J, with 17 bases in the middle. The CDR3 is CASSGSGGVRDTQYF. DNA of the CDR3: TGTGCCAGCAGTGGATCGGGGGGCGTCAGAGATACGCAGTATTTT.

This sequence joins TRBV5-6 and TRBJ1-6; no definite D call. CDR3 length: 17 residues. Germline assignment: CDR1 SGHDT and CDR2 YYEEEE. V was trimmed by 0 bases and J by 0 bases, leaving 10 bases between them. In nucleotides, the CDR3 is TGTGCCAGCAGCTTGGGCACTTCGGGCTCCTATAATTCACCCCTCCACTTT. Translated: CASSLGTSGSYNSPLHF.

The chain employs TRBV6-5 and TRBJ2-7; maybe TRBD2 (5 bases). Between the trimmed V and J ends, which lost 8 bases and 0 bases, there was a span of 14 bases. Germline CDR1 reads MNHEY; CDR2 reads SVGAGI. The CDR3 loop spans 14 amino acids. CDR3 in amino acids: CASGGDIGSYEQYF. The CDR3 coding sequence is TGTGCCAGCGGAGGAGATATTGGCTCCTACGAGCAGTACTTC.

The chain uses TRBV18 and TRBJ2-2, with 9 bases fitting TRBD1. Losses at the gene ends were 2 bases for V and 6 bases for J; bases not matched to a gene: 10. This CDR3 has 17 residues. Germline loops: CDR1 KGHSH, CDR2 LQKENI. As DNA, the CDR3 is TGTGCCAGCTCACCATCTCTGCCCGGGGACAGGGCCGGGGAGCTGTTTTTT. This codes for CASSPSLPGDRAGELFF.

Of note for this clone: This sample includes further DNA sequences coding for the same CDR3. The chain combines TRBV9 with TRBJ2-3; weak D call: TRBD2 (6 bases). The germline V gene has CDR1 SGDLS and CDR2 YYNGEE. Trimming stripped 4 bases from V and 5 bases from J, with 14 bases between. The CDR3 is 14 amino acids. The CDR3 DNA sequence: TGTGCCAGCAGCCTCGGCGGGGCCGGAGATACGCAGTATTTT. Translating gives CASSLGGAGDTQYF.

A remark on this clone: This specimen includes other DNA sequences encoding the same CDR3. The chain has TRBV21-1 and TRBJ2-6; TRBD1 is the table's D call and was not checked against the DNA. TRBV21-1 is termed a pseudogene. CDR3 size: 19 residues. The chain's CDR3 is CASSKPPNTGNSGANVLTF. In nucleotides, the CDR3 is TGTGCCAGCAGCAAACCGCCTAATACAGGGAACTCTGGGGCCAACGTCCTGACTTTC.

The chain couples TRBV27 to TRBJ2-7; possible D gene TRBD1, 6 bases. The germline CDR1 and CDR2 sequences are MNHEY and SMNVEV (reference sequence). CDR3 length: 16 amino acids. Trimming cost V 0 bases and J 5 bases, with 17 bases left between them. The CDR3 nucleotides are TGTGCCAGCAGTTTATCGGGGACAACTGTGCTCCACGAGCAGTACTTC. It yields the protein CASSLSGTTVLHEQYF.

The chain links TRBV12-3 or TRBV12-4 to TRBJ2-1; 9 bases match TRBD1. V was pared by 4 bases and J by 10 bases, with 5 bases of the junction left unmatched. The length of the CDR3 is 13 residues. The CDR3 DNA sequence: TGTGCCAGCAGTTCGGGGACAGGGAGAGAGCAGTTCTTC. Amino acids: CASSSGTGREQFF.

V usage is TRBV28 and J usage is TRBJ2-7, with a tentative D call TRBD2 (5 bases). The CDR3 runs to 15 residues. The germline CDR1 and CDR2 sequences are MDHEN and SYDVKM. V was cut by 8 bases and J by 0 bases, with 17 bases left in between. The CDR3 spells CASAWSGISSYEQYF. The DNA for the CDR3 is TGTGCCAGCGCGTGGAGCGGTATAAGCTCCTACGAGCAGTACTTC.

The chain is built from TRBV27 and TRBJ2-1, with 7 bases matching TRBD2. The J segment lost 8 bases and the V segment lost 2 bases, leaving 15 bases of the junction unmatched. The CDR3 totals 17 residues. Germline V gene lookup returns CDR1 MNHEY and CDR2 SMNVEV (reference sequence). The CDR3 DNA follows: TGTGCCAGCAGTTTACGTGGCGGGAGCTTGGTTGGGGATGAGCAGTTCTTC. Residues: CASSLRGGSLVGDEQFF.

The CDR3 region is CASSLAMNTGELFF. In DNA, the CDR3 is TGCGCCAGCAGCTTGGCCATGAACACCGGGGAGCTGTTTTTT. This chain joins TRBV5-1 and TRBJ2-2; D gene unclear. Per germline, CDR1 SGHRS and CDR2 YFSETQ. The CDR3 has 14 amino acids. V was shortened by 0 bases and J by 1 base, with 4 bases between the two germline ends.

This clone was seen just once. The chain employs TRBV4-2 and TRBJ2-1; D gene unclear. Germline CDR1 LGHNA, CDR2 YNFKEQ. V lost 1 base, J lost 0 bases, and 4 bases lay in between. The CDR3 totals 14 residues. The CDR3 bases are TGTGCCAGCAGCCAAGCTAGCTCCTACAATGAGCAGTTCTTC. This codes for CASSQASSYNEQFF.